Sequencing of this T cell receptor beta chain was carried out in a study of cytomegalovirus exposure and HLA in healthy donors. Overall study context: Of the donors genotyped, about 390 in all, about 76% fell in the Caucasian-associated ancestry cluster. The study's findings and limits: Within an earlier analysis, most TCR beta V segments proved productive either about 87% or about 30% of the time. Listed as cytomegalovirus-associated were 150 or so TCR beta chains. V- and J-gene trimming of TCR beta was linked (in a later analysis) to a missense DCLRE1C variant.

The ends were cut back, 2 bases at V and 6 bases at J, with 10 bases in the middle. CDR1 and CDR2 from the germline V gene are LNHDA and SQIVND (reference sequence). There are 13 residues in the CDR3. Comment on this clone: Its target is unknown.

PCR was performed using 60 Vbeta and 13 Jbeta primers. This table comes from immunoSEQ multiplex PCR, and its TCRdb copy is limited to in-frame clones, with some not included. Altogether about 200,000 clones are present, around 83% being singletons, with the ten largest covering roughly 6%. Sequencing was performed on PBMCs. The sequence was obtained from a woman aged 50 to 60 in good health and CMV-seropositive. The chain employs TRBV19 and TRBJ1-1; D gene uncertain. The chain's CDR3 is CASSIPGNAEAFF. In nucleotides, the CDR3 is TGTGCCAGTAGTATACCAGGCAACGCTGAAGCTTTCTTT. The variable domain in full, completed from reference TRBV19 and TRBJ1-1, reads DGGITQSPKYLFRKEGQNVTLSCEQNLNHDAMYWYRQDPGQGLRLIYYSQIVNDFQKGDIAEGYSVSREKKESFPLTVTSAQKNPTAFYLCASSIPGNAEAFFGQGTRLTVV.